This is a list of T cell receptor beta chains from one sample in a study of CD8+ T cells in alopecia areata. The data were produced by immunoSEQ multiplex PCR, yet TCRdb's version contains in-frame clones alone and is incomplete. This sample has about 150,000 clones; approximately 60% occur once, and the top ten carry around 4.8%. The sequenced material came from CD4+ T cells sorted from blood. The receptors stem from a human donor in good health. Both conserved end residues are part of each CDR3. D genes are given only for firm matches. Only some rows state a clone size, as once, few, many or a class for expanded clones.

-,TRBV7-3,-,TRBJ2-1,TGTGCCAGCAGCTTAAGTGGCTATGACAATGAGCAGTTCTTC,CASSLSGYDNEQFF
few,TRBV6-5,-,TRBJ2-3,TGTGCCAGCAGTTACGGGATTCCAGATACGCAGTATTTT,CASSYGIPDTQYF
-,TRBV29-1,-,TRBJ1-1,TGCAGCGCCTGGTTCAATGAAGCTTTCTTT,CSAWFNEAFF
few,TRBV29-1,TRBD2,TRBJ2-1,TGCAGCGTCGGGGCTAGCGGGAGTCACAATGAGCAGTTCTTC,CSVGASGSHNEQFF
few,TRBV29-1,-,TRBJ2-7,TGCAGCGTTGAAGAGGAGGGGAGCTCCTACGAGCAGTACTTC,CSVEEEGSSYEQYF
-,TRBV5-6,-,TRBJ1-5,TGTGCCAGCAGCCCCGGACTTTTCAATCAGCCCCAGCATTTT,CASSPGLFNQPQHF
-,TRBV25-1,TRBD1,TRBJ1-1,TGTGCCAGCGAAGGGGGCTTGGGGAACACTGAAGCTTTCTTT,CASEGGLGNTEAFF
-,TRBV29-1,TRBD1,TRBJ2-3,TGCAGCGTTTCGGACAGGCTCACAGATACGCAGTATTTT,CSVSDRLTDTQYF
once,TRBV29-1,-,TRBJ2-3,TGCAGCGTTGTCACAGCCACTAGCACAGATACGCAGTATTTT,CSVVTATSTDTQYF
-,TRBV29-1,TRBD1,TRBJ2-2,TGCAGCGCCCAGGGCAGGGGGACCACCGGGGAGCTGTTTTTT,CSAQGRGTTGELFF